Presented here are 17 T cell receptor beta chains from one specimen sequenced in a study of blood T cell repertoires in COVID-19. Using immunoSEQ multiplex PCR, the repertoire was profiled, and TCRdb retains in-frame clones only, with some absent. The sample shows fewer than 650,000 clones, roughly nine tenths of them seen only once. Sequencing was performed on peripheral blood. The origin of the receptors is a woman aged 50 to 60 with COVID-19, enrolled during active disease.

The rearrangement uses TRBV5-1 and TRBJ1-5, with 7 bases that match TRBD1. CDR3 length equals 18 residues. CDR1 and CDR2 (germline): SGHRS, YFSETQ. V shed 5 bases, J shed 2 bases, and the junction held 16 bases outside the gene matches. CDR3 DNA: TGCGCCAGCAGTCCGTATCCCGGGACAGTCGACGGCAATCAGCCCCAGCATTTT. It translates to CASSPYPGTVDGNQPQHF.

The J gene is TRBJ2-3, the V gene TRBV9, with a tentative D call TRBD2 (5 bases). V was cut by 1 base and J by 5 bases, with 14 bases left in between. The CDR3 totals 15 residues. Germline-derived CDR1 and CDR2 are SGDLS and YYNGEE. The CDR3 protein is CASSVHLAGRDTQYF. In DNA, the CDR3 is TGTGCCAGCAGCGTACACCTAGCAGGCAGAGATACGCAGTATTTT.

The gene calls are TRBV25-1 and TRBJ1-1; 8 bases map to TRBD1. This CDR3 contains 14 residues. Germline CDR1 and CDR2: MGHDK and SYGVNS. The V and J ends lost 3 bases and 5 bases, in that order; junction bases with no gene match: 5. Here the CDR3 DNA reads TGTGCCAGCAGTGAGACAGGGGTTCGAACTGAAGCTTTCTTT. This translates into CASSETGVRTEAFF.

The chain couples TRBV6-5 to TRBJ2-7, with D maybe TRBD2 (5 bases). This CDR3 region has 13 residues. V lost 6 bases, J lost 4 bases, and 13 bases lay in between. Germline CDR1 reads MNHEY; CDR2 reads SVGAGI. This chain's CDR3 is CASRPFGEYEQYF. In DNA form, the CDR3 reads TGTGCCAGCAGGCCCTTCGGGGAATACGAGCAGTACTTC.

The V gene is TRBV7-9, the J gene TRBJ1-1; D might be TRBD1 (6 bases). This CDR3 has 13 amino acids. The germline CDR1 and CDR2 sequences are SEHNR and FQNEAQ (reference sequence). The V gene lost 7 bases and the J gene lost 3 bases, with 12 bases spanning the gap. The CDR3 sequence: CASTITGHTEAFF. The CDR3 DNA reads TGTGCCAGCACCATAACAGGGCACACTGAAGCTTTCTTT.

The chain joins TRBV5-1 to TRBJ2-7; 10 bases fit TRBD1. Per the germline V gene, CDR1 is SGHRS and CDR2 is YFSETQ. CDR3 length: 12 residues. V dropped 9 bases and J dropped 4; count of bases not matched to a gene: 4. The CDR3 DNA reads TGCGCCACGCAGGGACAGGGGTACGAGCAGTACTTC. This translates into CATQGQGYEQYF. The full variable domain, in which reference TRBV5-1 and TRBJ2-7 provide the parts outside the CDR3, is KAGVTQTPRYLIKTRGQQVTLSCSPISGHRSVSWYQQTPGQGLQFLFEYFSETQRNKGNFPGRFSGRQFSNSRSEMNVSTLELGDSALYLCATQGQGYEQYFGPGTRLTVT.

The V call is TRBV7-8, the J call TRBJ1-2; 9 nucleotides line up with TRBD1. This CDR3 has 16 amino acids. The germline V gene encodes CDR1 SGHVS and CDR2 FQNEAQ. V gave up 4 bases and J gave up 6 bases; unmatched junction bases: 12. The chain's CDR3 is CASSWGALQGAHGYTF. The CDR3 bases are TGTGCCAGCAGCTGGGGGGCATTACAGGGGGCCCATGGCTACACCTTC.

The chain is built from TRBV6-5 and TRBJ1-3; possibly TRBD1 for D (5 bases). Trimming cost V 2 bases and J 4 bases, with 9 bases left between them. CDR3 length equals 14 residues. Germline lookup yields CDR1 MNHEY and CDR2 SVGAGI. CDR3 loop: CASSYGGAGNTIYF. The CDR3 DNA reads TGTGCCAGCAGTTACGGAGGGGCAGGAAACACCATATATTTT.

The CDR3 region has the DNA TGTGCCAGCAGCTTAGGTGGGAGGATGGGGCTAGGTCTGGACGAGCAGTACTTC. It encodes CASSLGGRMGLGLDEQYF. The chain carries TRBV7-6 and TRBJ2-7, with D possibly matching TRBD2 (6 bases). This CDR3 is 18 amino acids long. V dropped 1 base and J dropped 5 bases, with 24 bases sitting between them. Germline CDR1 reads SGHVS; CDR2 reads FNYEAQ.

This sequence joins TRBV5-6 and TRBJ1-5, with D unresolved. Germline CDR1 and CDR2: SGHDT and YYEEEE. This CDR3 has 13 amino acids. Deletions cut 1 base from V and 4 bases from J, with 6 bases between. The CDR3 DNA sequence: TGTGCCAGCAGCTTGACGAGGAATCAGCCCCAGCATTTT. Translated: CASSLTRNQPQHF.

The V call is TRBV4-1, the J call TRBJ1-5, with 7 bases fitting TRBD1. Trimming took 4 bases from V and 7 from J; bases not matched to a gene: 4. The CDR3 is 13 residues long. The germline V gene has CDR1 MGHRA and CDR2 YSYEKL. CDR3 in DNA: TGCGCCAGCAGCCTCGACAGGGAACAGCCCCAGCATTTT. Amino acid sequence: CASSLDREQPQHF.

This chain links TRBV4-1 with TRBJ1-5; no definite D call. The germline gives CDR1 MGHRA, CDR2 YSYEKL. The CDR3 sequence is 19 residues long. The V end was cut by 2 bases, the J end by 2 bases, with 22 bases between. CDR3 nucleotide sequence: TGCGCCAGCAGCCAATTTGCAAGAACAGACCTTTCGGGCAATCAGCCCCAGCATTTT. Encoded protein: CASSQFARTDLSGNQPQHF.

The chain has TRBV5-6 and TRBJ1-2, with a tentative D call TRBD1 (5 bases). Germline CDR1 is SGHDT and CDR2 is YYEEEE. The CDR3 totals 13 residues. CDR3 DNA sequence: TGTGCAGCCGTCGACAGAAGTAACTATGGCTACACCTTC. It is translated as CAAVDRSNYGYTF.

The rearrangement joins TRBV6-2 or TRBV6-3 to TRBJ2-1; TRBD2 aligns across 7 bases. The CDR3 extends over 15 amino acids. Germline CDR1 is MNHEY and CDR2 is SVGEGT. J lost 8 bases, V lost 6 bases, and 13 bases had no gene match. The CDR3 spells CASSPPGEGWDEQFF. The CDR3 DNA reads TGTGCCAGCAGCCCACCCGGGGAGGGTTGGGATGAGCAGTTCTTC.

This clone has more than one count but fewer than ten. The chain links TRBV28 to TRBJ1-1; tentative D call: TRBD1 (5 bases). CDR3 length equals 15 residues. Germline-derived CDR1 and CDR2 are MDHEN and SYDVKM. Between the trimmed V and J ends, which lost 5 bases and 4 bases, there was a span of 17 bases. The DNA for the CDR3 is TGTGCCAGCAGTCCCCAACTCGGGGGGACCACTGAAGCTTTCTTT. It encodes CASSPQLGGTTEAFF.

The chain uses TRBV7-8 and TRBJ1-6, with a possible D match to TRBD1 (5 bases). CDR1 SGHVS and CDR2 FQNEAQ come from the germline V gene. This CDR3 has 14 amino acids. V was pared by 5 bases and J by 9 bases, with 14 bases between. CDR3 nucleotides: TGTGCCAGCAGCCTCACGGCAGGGTTTTCACCCCTCCACTTT. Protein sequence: CASSLTAGFSPLHF.

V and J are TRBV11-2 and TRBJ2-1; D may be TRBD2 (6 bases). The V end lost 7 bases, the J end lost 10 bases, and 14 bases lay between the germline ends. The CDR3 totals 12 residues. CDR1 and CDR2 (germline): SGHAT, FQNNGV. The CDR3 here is CASTPRREEQFF. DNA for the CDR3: TGTGCCAGCACCCCCCGCCGGGAGGAGCAGTTCTTC.